This TCR beta chain was recovered during a study of radiation and T cells in renal cell carcinoma. Study at large: Nephrectomy followed 15 Gy stereotactic body radiation by 4 weeks. Study-wide findings and caveats: No pretreatment tumor biopsies were available for baseline clonotypes. From baseline, blood top tumor clonotypes peaked at 2 weeks post-radiation.

Time point indicated: baseline pretreatment blood. Described treatment: 15 Gy SBRT to primary tumor, nephrectomy 4 weeks later. Blood was sampled at baseline, 2 weeks and 4 weeks after SBRT. On this clone: Its antigen is not identified.

TCRdb keeps only in-frame clones here, not all; method: immunoSEQ multiplex PCR. Of 150,000 or so clones in the sample, 88% were seen once. The receptor was isolated from a woman in her sixties or seventies with renal cell carcinoma. Sequencing used blood, obtained from a patient whose treatment included radiotherapy and nephrectomy.

CDR3 sequence: CASSQDEGREQYF. CDR3 DNA sequence: TGTGCCAGCAGCCAAGATGAAGGGAGGGAGCAGTACTTC. The chain is built from TRBV4-2 and TRBJ2-7; D might be TRBD2 (6 bases). This CDR3 spans 13 amino acids. Trimming removed 0 bases at V and 7 bases at J, with 10 bases between. CDR1 LGHNA and CDR2 YNFKEQ come from the germline V gene.